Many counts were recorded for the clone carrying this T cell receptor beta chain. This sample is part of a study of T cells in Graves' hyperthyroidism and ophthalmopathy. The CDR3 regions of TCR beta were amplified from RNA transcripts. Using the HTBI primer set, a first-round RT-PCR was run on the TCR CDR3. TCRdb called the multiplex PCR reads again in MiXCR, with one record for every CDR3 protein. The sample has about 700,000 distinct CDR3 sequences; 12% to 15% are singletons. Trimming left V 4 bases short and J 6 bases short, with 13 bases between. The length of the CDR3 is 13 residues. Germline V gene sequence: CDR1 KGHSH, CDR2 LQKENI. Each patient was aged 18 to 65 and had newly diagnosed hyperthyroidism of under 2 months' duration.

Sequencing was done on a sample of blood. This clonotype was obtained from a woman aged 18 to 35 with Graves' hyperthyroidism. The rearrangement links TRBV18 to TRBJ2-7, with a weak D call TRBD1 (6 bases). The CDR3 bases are TGTGCCAGCTCACGGGACATCCTCGCCGAGCAGTACTTC. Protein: CASSRDILAEQYF.